This T cell receptor beta chain was profiled in a study of T-cell reconstitution after alpha-beta-depleted transplantation in children listed by TCRdb under 2016. About the study as a whole: Using TCR repertoire profiling, the study quantitatively followed how T-cell immune reconstitution unfolded in children after TCRalphabeta/CD19-depleted allogeneic hematopoietic cell transplantation.

Including cysteine and phenylalanine, the CDR3 has 17 amino acids. Only the CDR3 part of the read is kept: 51 bases, read in frame from the first base. Per the germline V gene (reference sequence), SEHNR is the CDR1 and FQNEAQ is the CDR2. Trimmed from V: 1 base; trimmed from J: 2 bases; junction bases lacking a gene match: 5. Receptors were amplified or captured by PCR. The reads were generated on an Illumina HiSeq 2500. TCR library preparation used molecular barcoding, with unique molecular identifiers applied to normalize quantification of the TCRbeta repertoire. TCRdb trimmed public reads at Q25 via fastp, called clones via MiXCR and kept in-frame beta chains. Every entry covers one CDR3 protein and lists the most common genes and DNA from its rows. The sample contains about 500,000 distinct CDR3 sequences, 32% of them found a single time. The ten most abundant clones make up 2% to 2.5% of the sample.

Comment on this clonotype: It has no known antigen specificity. Nothing much larger sits one base from this clone, and base qualities are not available.

The source was PBMCs from the stem cell graft donor, collected from the stem cell graft. The source is a human donor who donated a stem cell graft to a child with aplastic anemia. Recombination joined TRBV7-9 with TRBJ2-3, with 11 bases matching TRBD2. The CDR3 region: CASSLVTSGGYTDTQYF. The DNA sequence is given as TGTGCCAGCAGCTTAGTAACTAGCGGGGGATACACAGATACGCAGTATTTT.